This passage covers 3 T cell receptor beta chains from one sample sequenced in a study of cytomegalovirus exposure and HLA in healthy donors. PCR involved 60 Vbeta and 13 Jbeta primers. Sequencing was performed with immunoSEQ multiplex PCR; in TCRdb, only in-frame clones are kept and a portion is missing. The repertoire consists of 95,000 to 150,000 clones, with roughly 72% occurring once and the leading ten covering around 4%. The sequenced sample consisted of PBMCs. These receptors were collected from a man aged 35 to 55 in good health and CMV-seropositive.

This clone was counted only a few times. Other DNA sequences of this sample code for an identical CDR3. CDR3 in amino acids: CSVRDRVSETQYF. The DNA for the CDR3 is TGCAGCGTCCGGGACAGGGTTTCGGAGACCCAGTACTTC. The rearrangement links TRBV29-1 to TRBJ2-5; 9 positions agree with TRBD1. V lost 6 bases, J lost 5 bases, and 7 bases stayed unmatched. This CDR3 region has 13 residues. Looked up from germline, CDR1 is SQVTM and CDR2 is ANQGSEA.

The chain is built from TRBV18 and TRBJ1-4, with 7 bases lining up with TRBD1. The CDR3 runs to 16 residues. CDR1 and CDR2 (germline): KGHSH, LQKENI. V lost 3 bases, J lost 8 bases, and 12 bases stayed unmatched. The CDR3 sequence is CASSPTGAGGPEKLFF. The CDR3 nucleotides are TGTGCCAGCTCACCTACAGGGGCGGGGGGGCCCGAAAAACTGTTTTTT.

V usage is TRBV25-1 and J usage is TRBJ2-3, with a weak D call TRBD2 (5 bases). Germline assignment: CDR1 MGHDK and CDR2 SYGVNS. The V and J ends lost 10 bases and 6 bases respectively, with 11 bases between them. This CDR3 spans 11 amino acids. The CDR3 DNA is TGTGCCACCTTTAGCGTGGATACGCAGTATTTT. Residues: CATFSVDTQYF.